The entry below gives a single TCR beta chain sequence along with its context. The data derive from a study of blood T cell repertoires in COVID-19. Study summary: From the United States, Italy and Spain came samples of acute and convalescent COVID-19.

This CDR3 has 16 amino acids. Trimming at V came to 3 bases and at J to 3 bases, leaving 9 bases not matched to a gene. Germline CDR1 and CDR2: SGHVS and FQNEAQ. The assay was immunoSEQ multiplex PCR, and TCRdb's table has in-frame clones only and misses some. The sample has around 220,000 clones, roughly 87% seen once; the top ten hold 1.9%. Sample: peripheral blood. The clonotype originates from a man aged 40-55 years with active or convalescent COVID-19. The V and J genes are TRBV7-8 and TRBJ1-1; 8 nucleotides match TRBD1. CDR3 amino acids: CASSFNQGAIDTEAFF. The DNA of the CDR3 is TGTGCCAGCAGCTTTAATCAGGGGGCAATCGACACTGAAGCTTTCTTT.